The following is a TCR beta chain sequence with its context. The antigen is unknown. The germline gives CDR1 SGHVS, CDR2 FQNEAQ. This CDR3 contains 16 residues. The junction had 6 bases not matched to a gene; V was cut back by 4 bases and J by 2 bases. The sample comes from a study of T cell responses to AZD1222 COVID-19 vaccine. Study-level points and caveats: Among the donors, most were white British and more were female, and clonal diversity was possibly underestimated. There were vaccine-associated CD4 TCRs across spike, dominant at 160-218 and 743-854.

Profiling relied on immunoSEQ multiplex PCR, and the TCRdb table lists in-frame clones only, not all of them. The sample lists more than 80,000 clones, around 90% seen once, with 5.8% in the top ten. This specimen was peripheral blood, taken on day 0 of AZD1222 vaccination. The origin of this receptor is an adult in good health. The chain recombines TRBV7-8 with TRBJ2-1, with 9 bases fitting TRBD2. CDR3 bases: TGTGCCAGCAGCTGGAGTGGCGGGAGGGCCTACAATGAGCAGTTCTTC. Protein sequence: CASSWSGGRAYNEQFF.